This entry lists 30 T cell receptor beta chains sequenced from one sample in a study of CD8+ T cells in alopecia areata. As for treatment: oral pan-JAK inhibitor, 5-10 mg twice daily. cDNA serving as the sequencing template came from extracted, reverse transcribed RNA. TCRdb's table, derived via immunoSEQ multiplex PCR, lists solely in-frame clones and lacks some. The sample includes about 180,000 clones, roughly 58% of them seen just once. The sequencing used CD4+ T cells sorted from blood, collected at week 56, from a patient treated with tofacitinib. All receptors derive from a human donor with alopecia areata.

V is TRBV6-6 and J is TRBJ1-3; D gene ambiguous. Germline V CDR1 and CDR2: MNHNY, SVGAGI (reference sequence). The CDR3 has 15 amino acids. Trimming removed 2 bases at V and 4 bases at J, with 12 bases between. CDR3 in DNA: TGTGCCAGCAGTTACCATCGAGGACTCGGAAACACCATATATTTT. Translating gives CASSYHRGLGNTIYF.

CDR3 residues: CASSLDWTSTDTQYF. CDR3 nucleotides: TGTGCCAGCTCACTCGACTGGACTAGCACAGATACGCAGTATTTT. The gene calls are TRBV18 and TRBJ2-3; possibly TRBD2 for D (5 bases). With 4 bases removed from V and 0 bases from J, the gap between germline ends came to 11 bases. The CDR3 covers 15 residues. Germline-derived CDR1 and CDR2 are KGHSH and LQKENI.

The chain has TRBV23-1 and TRBJ2-7; D not resolved. TRBV23-1 is given ORF status, its function remaining uncertain. The CDR3 length is 15 residues. V was trimmed by 0 bases and J by 5 bases, leaving 14 bases between them. The CDR3 here is CASSQSSTRIDEQYF. Written as DNA, the CDR3 is TGCGCCAGCAGTCAATCGAGTACGCGGATCGACGAGCAGTACTTC.

The chain couples TRBV19 to TRBJ1-1; D not resolved. Germline-derived CDR1 and CDR2 are LNHDA and SQIVND (reference sequence). Between the trimmed V and J ends, which lost 4 bases and 2 bases, there was a span of 17 bases. The CDR3 has 16 amino acids. DNA of the CDR3: TGTGCCAGTAGTAACCCGGTGGGCAGATTAAACACTGAAGCTTTCTTT. Amino acids: CASSNPVGRLNTEAFF.

The V and J genes are TRBV4-1 and TRBJ1-2; D gene uncertain. The CDR3 is 14 residues long. V lost 1 base and J lost 8, with 14 bases in between. Germline V gene data show CDR1 as MGHRA and CDR2 as YSYEKL. This CDR3 is CASSQVSAAGGYTF. The CDR3 DNA follows: TGCGCCAGCAGCCAAGTCAGCGCAGCAGGAGGCTACACCTTC.

This clone was counted a few times. V gene TRBV6-1 combines with J gene TRBJ2-5; TRBD2 is a possible D gene (6 bases). CDR3 length equals 15 residues. The V and J ends lost 2 bases and 1 base respectively, with 11 bases between them. Germline V lookup: CDR1 MNHNS, CDR2 SASEGT. CDR3 sequence (DNA): TGTGCCAGCAGTGAATGGTGGGGGGTCCAAGAGACCCAGTACTTC. This codes for CASSEWWGVQETQYF.

The chain recombines TRBV6-1 with TRBJ2-1; no clear D. This CDR3 contains 13 residues. Germline V gives CDR1 MNHNS, CDR2 SASEGT. V lost 2 bases to trimming and J lost 6 bases, with 8 bases between them. For the CDR3, the DNA is TGTGCCAGCAGTGAAAAGGGTTCCAATGAGCAGTTCTTC. Its protein product is CASSEKGSNEQFF.

V usage is TRBV7-9 and J usage is TRBJ2-5, with a tentative D call TRBD1 (6 bases). Germline V lookup: CDR1 SEHNR, CDR2 FQNEAQ (reference sequence). This CDR3 region has 15 residues. Trimming stripped 2 bases from V and 2 bases from J, with 12 bases between. The chain's CDR3 is CASSLQGSRQETQYF. The CDR3 nucleotides are TGTGCCAGCAGCTTACAGGGGAGTAGGCAAGAGACCCAGTACTTC.

V and J are TRBV6-1 and TRBJ2-3; 7 nucleotides agree with TRBD1. Losses at the gene ends were 6 bases for V and 2 bases for J; bases not matched to a gene: 5. Germline V gene lookup returns CDR1 MNHNS and CDR2 SASEGT. This CDR3 contains 14 residues. CDR3 bases: TGTGCCAGCAGGCAGGGGACAGTCACAGATACGCAGTATTTT. Residues: CASRQGTVTDTQYF.

There are a few counts of this clone. The chain recombines TRBV11-2 with TRBJ2-5; D gene ambiguous. This CDR3 comprises 14 residues. The V end lost 5 bases, the J end lost 5 bases, and 15 bases lay between the germline ends. Looked up from germline, CDR1 is SGHAT and CDR2 is FQNNGV. The CDR3 sequence is CASSPSQARETQYF. The CDR3 DNA reads TGTGCCAGCAGCCCCAGCCAGGCCAGGGAGACCCAGTACTTC. Full variable domain (outside the CDR3, taken from reference TRBV11-2 and TRBJ2-5): EAGVAQSPRYKIIEKRQSVAFWCNPISGHATLYWYQQILGQGPKLLIQFQNNGVVDDSQLPKDRFSAERLKGVDSTLKIQPAKLEDSAVYLCASSPSQARETQYFGPGTRLLVL.

V and J are TRBV19 and TRBJ1-2; no clear D gene. There are 11 residues in the CDR3. V was shortened by 8 bases and J by 7 bases, with 11 bases between the two germline ends. CDR1 and CDR2 from the germline V gene are LNHDA and SQIVND (reference sequence). The CDR3 DNA reads TGTGCCAGTTTCCGGGAGTTTGGCTACACCTTC. Its translation is CASFREFGYTF.

This chain joins TRBV6-4 and TRBJ2-3, with D perhaps TRBD1 or TRBD2 (5 bases each). CDR3 size: 14 residues. Germline values: CDR1 MRHNA, CDR2 SNTAGT. V was pared by 5 bases and J by 1 base, with 10 bases between. As DNA, the CDR3 is TGTGCCAGCAGTTGGGGGACCGGCACAGATACGCAGTATTTT. Its translation is CASSWGTGTDTQYF.

For the CDR3, the DNA is TGTGCCAGCAGCCCCCTTTCCAGTGACGAGCAGTACTTC. It yields the protein CASSPLSSDEQYF. The chain uses TRBV7-6 and TRBJ2-7; unclear D gene. Germline CDR1 reads SGHVS; CDR2 reads FNYEAQ. CDR3 length: 13 residues. V lost 5 bases and J lost 5, with 13 bases in between.

The chain couples TRBV7-2 to TRBJ2-5; maybe TRBD2 (5 bases). Trimming stripped 2 bases from V and 7 bases from J, with 5 bases between. The CDR3 is made up of 11 amino acids. Germline V gene data show CDR1 as SGHTA and CDR2 as FQGNSA. CDR3: CASSLRGTQYF. CDR3 DNA: TGTGCCAGCAGCTTACGGGGGACCCAGTACTTC.

This chain joins TRBV2 and TRBJ1-2; TRBD1 might be the D (6 bases). Per the germline V gene, CDR1 is SNHLY and CDR2 is FYNNEI. This CDR3 region has 13 residues. V was pared by 6 bases and J by 2 bases, with 10 bases between. In DNA, the CDR3 is TGTGCCAGCAGCGGTCAGGGGAACTATGGCTACACCTTC. It codes for CASSGQGNYGYTF. Full variable domain (outside the CDR3, taken from reference TRBV2 and TRBJ1-2): EPEVTQTPSHQVTQMGQEVILRCVPISNHLYFYWYRQILGQKVEFLVSFYNNEISEKSEIFDDQFSVERPDGSNFTLKIRSTKLEDSAMYFCASSGQGNYGYTFGSGTRLTVV.

V usage is TRBV30 and J usage is TRBJ2-1; possible D gene TRBD2, 6 bases. CDR1 is GTSNPN, CDR2 SVGIG, per germline (reference sequence). There are 14 residues in the CDR3. V was trimmed by 5 bases and J by 0 bases, leaving 11 bases between them. As DNA, the CDR3 is TGTGCCTGGTTTCGGGGGAGCTCCTACAATGAGCAGTTCTTC. Its protein is CAWFRGSSYNEQFF.

This rearrangement joins TRBV7-9 to TRBJ1-2, with 7 bases fitting TRBD1. The CDR3 sequence is 15 residues long. Germline V gives CDR1 SEHNR, CDR2 FQNEAQ (reference sequence). J gave up 7 bases and V 1 base, and 9 bases lay outside the gene matches. The CDR3 reads CASSLGLQGWSGYTF. The CDR3 region has the DNA TGTGCCAGCAGCTTAGGCCTACAGGGGTGGTCTGGCTACACCTTC.

This chain connects TRBV5-1 to TRBJ2-1; TRBD1 might be the D (6 bases). This CDR3 has 14 amino acids. Germline lookup yields CDR1 SGHRS and CDR2 YFSETQ. The ends were cut back, 3 bases at V and 6 bases at J, with 13 bases in the middle. CDR3 bases: TGCGCCAGCAGCTCCACACAGGGTCCCAATGAGCAGTTCTTC. Translated, it gives CASSSTQGPNEQFF.

J is TRBJ1-6 and V is TRBV9; D is undetermined. Trimming took off 0 bases at V and 0 bases at J, with 7 bases between the two ends. Looked up from germline, CDR1 is SGDLS and CDR2 is YYNGEE. This CDR3 contains 16 residues. CDR3 coding DNA: TGTGCCAGCAGCGTAGGTGTCAGCTCCTATAATTCACCCCTCCACTTT. As protein: CASSVGVSSYNSPLHF.

The rearrangement joins TRBV10-2 to TRBJ1-2; D is uncertain. Germline-derived CDR1 and CDR2 are WSHSY and SAAADI. The CDR3 is 16 amino acids. V was pared by 4 bases and J by 6 bases, with 21 bases between. The CDR3 loop is CASSGSRGGLWDGYTF. The CDR3 DNA follows: TGCGCCAGCAGTGGATCTCGGGGAGGGCTCTGGGATGGCTACACCTTC.

This clone was detected a few times. CDR3 nucleotides: TGCGCCAGCAGCCAACCACGATTAAACTCTCTGACGGCTTTCTCCTACAATGAGCAGTTCTTC. Its protein product is CASSQPRLNSLTAFSYNEQFF. V is TRBV5-1 and J is TRBJ2-1; D not certain. Trimming shortened V by 4 bases and J by 0 bases, and 29 bases separated the two germline ends. This CDR3 is built from 21 residues. The germline V gene encodes CDR1 SGHRS and CDR2 YFSETQ.

This clone was seen only a few times. The chain uses TRBV6-6 and TRBJ2-1, with D possibly matching TRBD2 (6 bases). CDR1 and CDR2 (germline): MNHNY, SVGAGI (reference sequence). Trimming removed 0 bases from V and 8 bases from J, with 14 bases in between. The CDR3 has 15 amino acids. The CDR3 DNA is TGTGCCAGCAGTTACTCGATAGTAGGAGGGGATGAGCAGTTCTTC. This gives the protein CASSYSIVGGDEQFF.

This clone was seen a few times. The chain recombines TRBV11-3 with TRBJ2-2; TRBD2 might be the D (6 bases). The V end lost 5 bases, the J end lost 9 bases, and 16 bases lay between the germline ends. The length of the CDR3 is 14 residues. Germline lookup yields CDR1 SGHNT and CDR2 YENEEA. This CDR3 reads CASSPPGRTRELFF. CDR3 bases: TGTGCCAGCAGCCCGCCAGGGAGGACCCGGGAGCTGTTTTTT.

This sequence joins TRBV9 and TRBJ2-5; perhaps TRBD2 as D (5 bases). Germline assignment: CDR1 SGDLS and CDR2 YYNGEE. CDR3 length: 12 amino acids. V was clipped by 3 bases and J by 5 bases, with 8 bases between them. The CDR3 spells CASSGPGETQYF. CDR3 nucleotide sequence: TGTGCCAGCAGCGGTCCGGGGGAGACCCAGTACTTC.

The chain is built from TRBV6-6 and TRBJ2-2, with unresolved D. Trimming pared 10 bases from V and 7 bases from J, leaving 16 bases between. Germline V gene sequence: CDR1 MNHNY, CDR2 SVGAGI (reference sequence). The CDR3 spans 13 residues. DNA of the CDR3: TGTGCCATTTCCCGACGACCCGACGGGGAGCTGTTTTTT. It specifies CAISRRPDGELFF.

A few counts support this clone. The gene calls are TRBV6-5 and TRBJ1-5; a weak D match, TRBD1 (5 bases). Trimming removed 5 bases at V and 6 bases at J, with 8 bases between. The germline V gene has CDR1 MNHEY and CDR2 SVGAGI. The CDR3 extends over 12 amino acids. CDR3 nucleotides: TGTGCCAGCAGTGATGGGACTCAGCCCCAGCATTTT. Encoded protein: CASSDGTQPQHF.

In this sample, this clone turned up a few times. This chain links TRBV25-1 with TRBJ1-2, with D perhaps TRBD1 (5 bases). The CDR3 length is 13 residues. V was clipped by 3 bases and J by 8 bases, with 13 bases between them. Germline V gives CDR1 MGHDK, CDR2 SYGVNS. The CDR3 coding sequence is TGTGCCAGCAGTGAGTCCCGGGACGGGGGCTACACCTTC. Its translation: CASSESRDGGYTF.

This clone showed up just a few times. The J gene is TRBJ2-7, the V gene TRBV6-5; TRBD1 might be the D (6 bases). Germline CDR1 reads MNHEY; CDR2 reads SVGAGI. The CDR3 has 14 amino acids. V was cut by 5 bases and J by 3 bases, with 14 bases left in between. The CDR3 bases are TGTGCCAGCAGTCGGAACAGGGAAGGCTACGAGCAGTACTTC. Amino acids: CASSRNREGYEQYF.

This chain joins TRBV7-6 and TRBJ2-3; D ambiguous. This CDR3 comprises 15 residues. Germline V CDR1 and CDR2: SGHVS, FNYEAQ. The V end was cut by 3 bases, the J end by 0 bases, with 10 bases between. The CDR3 coding sequence is TGTGCCAGCAGCTTCCTAAAAGTGAGCACAGATACGCAGTATTTT. Its protein product is CASSFLKVSTDTQYF.

The J gene is TRBJ2-7, the V gene TRBV5-1; TRBD1 might be the D (5 bases). The CDR3 has 14 amino acids. Trimming removed 1 base at V and 2 bases at J, with 10 bases between. From germline, CDR1 is SGHRS and CDR2 YFSETQ. CDR3 region: CASSLQGVPYEQYF. The CDR3, as DNA: TGCGCCAGCAGCTTGCAAGGGGTTCCCTACGAGCAGTACTTC.